The 14 T cell receptor beta chains below come from one sample, sequenced in a study of CD8 T cells in ankylosing spondylitis. TCRdb reprocessed the 5' RACE reads via MiXCR and lists one record per CDR3 protein. The data show about 160,000 distinct CDR3 sequences, with around 42% seen just once and roughly 15% held by the top ten. Sequenced: synovial fluid, either unsorted or a sorted T cell fraction (not recorded which). All receptors derive from a male donor with ankylosing spondylitis.

This clonotype has only a few counts. This chain connects TRBV10-3 to TRBJ2-4, with 7 positions matching TRBD1. Germline-derived CDR1 and CDR2 are ENHRY and SYGVKD. This CDR3 region has 17 residues. Trimming at V came to 5 bases and at J to 1 base, leaving 11 bases not matched to a gene. DNA for the CDR3: TGTGCCATCAGTCCAACCCGACAGGGTTTGGCCAAAAACATTCAGTACTTC. Residues: CAISPTRQGLAKNIQYF.

This chain links TRBV20-1 with TRBJ2-5; perhaps TRBD2 as D (6 bases). Germline CDR1 DFQATT, CDR2 SNEGSKA (reference sequence). V was cut by 2 bases and J by 0 bases, with 13 bases left in between. The length of the CDR3 is 15 residues. CDR3 region: CSARRRGPYQETQYF. The CDR3 DNA reads TGCAGTGCTAGAAGGCGGGGTCCGTACCAAGAGACCCAGTACTTC.

This chain links TRBV4-2 with TRBJ2-1, with D uncertain. Trimming pared 0 bases from V and 2 bases from J, leaving 11 bases between. The CDR3 spans 16 residues. Germline V gene data show CDR1 as LGHNA and CDR2 as YNFKEQ. CDR3 sequence: CASSQDFSTPYNEQFF. CDR3 nucleotides: TGTGCCAGCAGCCAAGATTTCAGCACTCCCTACAATGAGCAGTTCTTC.

This chain uses TRBV5-1 with TRBJ2-3; D gene unclear. V lost 0 bases to trimming and J lost 9 bases, with 17 bases between them. Germline-derived CDR1 and CDR2 are SGHRS and YFSETQ. The CDR3 runs to 15 residues. CDR3 loop: CASSLEGPLSVTQYF. The CDR3 nucleotides read TGCGCCAGCAGCTTGGAGGGCCCCCTTAGTGTGACGCAGTATTTT.

The V and J genes are TRBV20-1 and TRBJ2-1; 12 bases align to TRBD2. The length of the CDR3 is 19 residues. The germline V gene has CDR1 DFQATT and CDR2 SNEGSKA (reference sequence). J lost 3 bases, V lost 1 base, and 13 bases had no gene match. In DNA form, the CDR3 reads TGCAGTGCTAGAGCCTCTAGCGGGAGGGCCGCTAGGGTCTACAATGAGCAGTTCTTC. Its protein product is CSARASSGRAARVYNEQFF.

J is TRBJ2-7 and V is TRBV7-2, with D perhaps TRBD2 (5 bases). This CDR3 comprises 14 residues. Germline V gene data show CDR1 as SGHTA and CDR2 as FQGNSA. The V gene lost 4 bases and the J gene lost 7 bases, with 17 bases spanning the gap. The CDR3 DNA follows: TGTGCCAGCAGCTATGACTACCCCGATTGGGAGCAGTACTTC. Translating gives CASSYDYPDWEQYF.

The CDR3 sequence: CASSLLQELVRETQYF. CDR3 sequence (DNA): TGTGCCAGCAGTTTATTACAGGAGTTAGTCCGAGAGACCCAGTACTTC. This sequence joins TRBV28 and TRBJ2-5; D possibly corresponds to TRBD1 (5 bases). Germline V gene lookup returns CDR1 MDHEN and CDR2 SYDVKM. Deletions cut 1 base from V and 4 bases from J, with 16 bases between. The CDR3 has 16 residues.

The rearrangement links TRBV7-9 to TRBJ1-1; a weak D match, TRBD1 (5 bases). CDR3 length: 14 amino acids. Trimming removed 7 bases from V and 1 base from J, with 13 bases in between. CDR1 is SEHNR, CDR2 FQNEAQ, per germline (reference sequence). The CDR3 loop is CASKPGPRNTEAFF. The CDR3 DNA follows: TGTGCCAGCAAACCGGGACCCAGGAACACTGAAGCTTTCTTT. The full variable domain, completed using reference TRBV7-9 and TRBJ1-1, is DTGVSQNPRHKITKRGQNVTFRCDPISEHNRLYWYRQTLGQGPEFLTYFQNEAQLEKSRLLSDRFSAERPKGSFSTLEIQRTEQGDSAMYLCASKPGPRNTEAFFGQGTRLTVV.

The V call is TRBV28, the J call TRBJ2-5, with D possibly called TRBD1 or TRBD2 (5 bases each). Germline CDR1 MDHEN, CDR2 SYDVKM. Trimming took off 5 bases at V and 3 bases at J, with 22 bases between the two ends. The CDR3 is made up of 17 amino acids. The CDR3: CASSHDPWGNSEETQYF. The DNA for the CDR3 is TGTGCCAGCAGTCACGACCCGTGGGGGAATTCCGAAGAGACCCAGTACTTC.

This clonotype was detected many times. The V gene is TRBV7-9, the J gene TRBJ1-2; D is unresolved. The V end was cut by 1 base, the J end by 4 bases, with 10 bases between. CDR3 length: 14 amino acids. The V gene's germline CDR1 is SEHNR and CDR2 FQNEAQ (reference sequence). In DNA, the CDR3 is TGTGCCAGCAGCTTAGGTCCCTACGGCTATGGCTACACCTTC. Amino acid sequence: CASSLGPYGYGYTF.

The J gene is TRBJ1-1, the V gene TRBV5-1, with a tentative D call TRBD1 (5 bases). Trimming took 0 bases from V and 5 from J, leaving 14 bases between them. Germline V gene sequence: CDR1 SGHRS, CDR2 YFSETQ. The CDR3 length is 15 residues. In nucleotides, the CDR3 is TGCGCCAGCAGCTTGGCGGCAGGGATGGGGACTGAAGCTTTCTTT. It specifies CASSLAAGMGTEAFF.

This clonotype was counted once. The chain employs TRBV27 and TRBJ2-2; TRBD1 agrees at 10 bases. The CDR3 length is 15 residues. V shed 3 bases, J shed 6 bases, and the junction held 4 bases outside the gene matches. CDR1 MNHEY and CDR2 SMNVEV come from the germline V gene (reference sequence). The CDR3 DNA is TGTGCCAGCAGTTTGGACAGGGGGAGGGCCGGGGAGCTGTTTTTT. It encodes CASSLDRGRAGELFF.

CDR3 coding DNA: TGTGCCAGCAGCTTAGAGTTGGGATTTTCCTCCTACAATGAGCAGTTCTTC. Translated: CASSLELGFSSYNEQFF. The genes are TRBV7-9 and TRBJ2-1, with D unclear. The V and J ends lost 1 base and 0 bases respectively, with 13 bases between them. Germline V lookup: CDR1 SEHNR, CDR2 FQNEAQ (reference sequence). This CDR3 is 17 amino acids long. Using reference TRBV7-9 and TRBJ2-1 for the parts outside the CDR3, the full variable domain is DTGVSQNPRHKITKRGQNVTFRCDPISEHNRLYWYRQTLGQGPEFLTYFQNEAQLEKSRLLSDRFSAERPKGSFSTLEIQRTEQGDSAMYLCASSLELGFSSYNEQFFGPGTRLTVL.

This clonotype was counted between two and nine times. The chain has TRBV6-4 and TRBJ2-1, with D possibly called TRBD1 or TRBD2 (5 bases each). This CDR3 has 15 residues. V gave up 6 bases and J gave up 10 bases, with 22 bases separating them. The germline CDR1 and CDR2 sequences are MRHNA and SNTAGT. CDR3 nucleotide sequence: TGTGCCAGCAGCCCCGGGACCCAACGGGGTCAAGAGCAGTTCTTC. Protein: CASSPGTQRGQEQFF.